This T cell receptor beta chain was captured by sequencing in a study of technical replicates of blood from a few donors. This clone was seen once. V lost 7 bases and J lost 2; bases outside the gene matches: 10. Germline loops: CDR1 SQVTM, CDR2 ANQGSEA. The CDR3 consists of 15 residues. Libraries were prepared by immunoSEQ multiplex PCR; TCRdb keeps only in-frame clonotypes and omits some of them. The sample carries tens of thousands of clones, around 90% recorded once. This TCR was sampled from a human donor in good health. The chain has TRBV29-1 and TRBJ2-3; 9 bases align to TRBD2. Material: T cells isolated from PBMCs. The CDR3 is CSALGVAGATDTQYF. The CDR3 coding sequence is TGCAGCGCCCTGGGGGTAGCGGGAGCCACAGATACGCAGTATTTT.